Below, 26 T cell receptor beta chains from the same sample are listed, as sequenced in a study of blood T cell repertoires in COVID-19. TCRdb's copy holds only in-frame clones and misses some; the assay was immunoSEQ multiplex PCR. The repertoire holds 200,000 to 250,000 clones, with about 87% as singletons. Material: peripheral blood. The receptor set was obtained from a man aged 25 to 45 with COVID-19, enrolled during active disease.

The chain recombines TRBV9 with TRBJ2-3, with D possibly TRBD2 on 6 matching bases. V was pared by 4 bases and J by 2 bases, with 14 bases between. The CDR3 covers 15 residues. In germline, CDR1 is SGDLS, CDR2 YYNGEE. CDR3 sequence (DNA): TGTGCCAGCAGCCCACGACTAGAAAACACAGATACGCAGTATTTT. Amino acids: CASSPRLENTDTQYF.

This chain links TRBV2 with TRBJ1-2, with 9 bases lining up with TRBD1. From germline, CDR1 is SNHLY and CDR2 FYNNEI. This CDR3 is built from 15 residues. With V trimmed by 5 bases and J by 2 bases, 6 bases remained unmatched. CDR3 in DNA: TGTGCCAGCAGTTCCACAGGGGGCTCCAACTATGGCTACACCTTC. Translation gives CASSSTGGSNYGYTF.

This chain uses TRBV29-1 with TRBJ1-1; TRBD1 might be the D (6 bases). Germline V gene lookup returns CDR1 SQVTM and CDR2 ANQGSEA. Trimming took 5 bases from V and 2 from J, leaving 18 bases between them. CDR3 length equals 15 residues. CDR3: CSVSRPGTSNTEAFF. In nucleotides, the CDR3 is TGCAGCGTTTCTCGACCCGGGACATCTAACACTGAAGCTTTCTTT.

V is TRBV7-6 and J is TRBJ1-3; 8 bases agree with TRBD1. The CDR3 spans 15 residues. Germline loops: CDR1 SGHVS, CDR2 FNYEAQ. The trim removed 4 bases at V and 4 bases at J, leaving 6 bases unmatched. The CDR3 protein is CASSSRQGLGNTIYF. CDR3 DNA: TGTGCCAGCAGCTCAAGACAGGGGCTAGGAAACACCATATATTTT.

The chain is built from TRBV24-1 and TRBJ2-3; 8 positions match TRBD1. The CDR3 length is 14 residues. V trimming: 3 bases; J trimming: 6 bases; junction bases outside the gene matches: 4. Germline V gives CDR1 KGHDR, CDR2 SFDVKD. The CDR3 region is CATSDPRQGDTQYF. The DNA for the CDR3 is TGTGCCACCAGTGATCCCAGACAGGGGGATACGCAGTATTTT.

The rearrangement links TRBV5-1 to TRBJ1-1, with D perhaps TRBD1 (5 bases). With 2 bases removed from V and 0 bases from J, the gap between germline ends came to 8 bases. Germline CDR1 SGHRS, CDR2 YFSETQ. There are 14 residues in the CDR3. The CDR3, as DNA: TGCGCCAGCAGCTTTCAGGGCATGAACACTGAAGCTTTCTTT. Its protein is CASSFQGMNTEAFF. The whole variable domain, remainder taken from reference TRBV5-1 and TRBJ1-1, is KAGVTQTPRYLIKTRGQQVTLSCSPISGHRSVSWYQQTPGQGLQFLFEYFSETQRNKGNFPGRFSGRQFSNSRSEMNVSTLELGDSALYLCASSFQGMNTEAFFGQGTRLTVV.

The chain carries TRBV18 and TRBJ1-3, with 9 bases matching TRBD1. J lost 4 bases, V lost 3 bases, and 4 bases had no gene match. Germline CDR1 and CDR2: KGHSH and LQKENI. CDR3 length equals 15 residues. The CDR3 bases are TGTGCCAGCTCACCTCGGACAGGGGAAGGAAACACCATATATTTT. Its translation: CASSPRTGEGNTIYF.

The rearrangement links TRBV28 to TRBJ1-1; perhaps TRBD1 as D (5 bases). From germline, CDR1 is MDHEN and CDR2 SYDVKM. The CDR3 has 14 amino acids. Trimming took off 6 bases at V and 6 bases at J, with 17 bases between the two ends. The CDR3 nucleotides are TGTGCCAGCAGGACGACCGGGGGAAACGCTGAAGCTTTCTTT. Its translation: CASRTTGGNAEAFF.

The chain links TRBV11-3 to TRBJ2-2; weak D call: TRBD2 (5 bases). CDR3 length: 13 residues. CDR1 is SGHNT and CDR2 is YENEEA in the germline V gene. Trimming pared 5 bases from V and 6 bases from J, leaving 10 bases between. CDR3 bases: TGTGCCAGCAGCGCCGGGGTAGCCGGGGAGCTGTTTTTT. The encoded protein is CASSAGVAGELFF.

J is TRBJ2-7 and V is TRBV5-1, with D possibly TRBD1 on 6 matching bases. CDR3 length: 12 amino acids. The germline V gene encodes CDR1 SGHRS and CDR2 YFSETQ. Deletions cut 0 bases from V and 5 bases from J, with 6 bases between. CDR3 sequence (DNA): TGCGCCAGCAGCTTGGCAGGGGACGAGCAGTACTTC. Its translation is CASSLAGDEQYF.

V gene TRBV5-1 combines with J gene TRBJ1-3, with D uncertain. The length of the CDR3 is 16 residues. V lost 3 bases and J lost 0, with 13 bases in between. From germline, CDR1 is SGHRS and CDR2 YFSETQ. CDR3 sequence reads: CASSSQEAPSGNTIYF. The CDR3 nucleotides are TGCGCCAGCAGCTCCCAAGAAGCTCCCTCTGGAAACACCATATATTTT.

The chain couples TRBV5-1 to TRBJ1-6, with 9 bases identical to TRBD1. CDR1 is SGHRS, CDR2 YFSETQ, per germline. With V trimmed by 5 bases and J by 7 bases, 7 bases remained unmatched. The CDR3 is 15 amino acids. CDR3 in DNA: TGCGCCAGCAGGCCATGGACAGGGGTGAATTCACCCCTCCACTTT. Amino acids: CASRPWTGVNSPLHF.

This clone has only one observation. The rearrangement uses TRBV20-1 and TRBJ1-3, with TRBD1 as a possible D gene (5 bases). CDR1 DFQATT and CDR2 SNEGSKA come from the germline V gene (reference sequence). Trimming pared 4 bases from V and 4 bases from J, leaving 11 bases between. CDR3 length: 13 residues. CDR3 bases: TGCAGTGCTACTGACAGTAACGGAAACACCATATATTTT. Protein: CSATDSNGNTIYF.

This clone was seen once. The chain recombines TRBV9 with TRBJ2-2; no firm D call. CDR3 length: 15 residues. Trimming pared 3 bases from V and 2 bases from J, leaving 11 bases between. The germline CDR1 and CDR2 sequences are SGDLS and YYNGEE. CDR3 nucleotides: TGTGCCAGCAGCGCTAGTCGGCGAAACACCGGGGAGCTGTTTTTT. Amino acid sequence: CASSASRRNTGELFF. The full variable domain, rest sourced from reference TRBV9 and TRBJ2-2, is DSGVTQTPKHLITATGQRVTLRCSPRSGDLSVYWYQQSLDQGLQFLIQYYNGEERAKGNILERFSAQQFPDLHSELNLSSLELGDSALYFCASSASRRNTGELFFGEGSRLTVL.

The chain's CDR3 is CASSTDRAGNTIYF. The CDR3 nucleotides read TGTGCCAGCAGTACTGACAGAGCTGGAAACACCATATATTTT. The rearrangement uses TRBV2 and TRBJ1-3, with a weak D call TRBD1 (5 bases). Trimming stripped 5 bases from V and 2 bases from J, with 10 bases between. The CDR3 contains 14 residues. Germline assignment: CDR1 SNHLY and CDR2 FYNNEI.

The chain uses TRBV7-3 and TRBJ2-4, with 14 bases matching TRBD2. The germline CDR1 and CDR2 sequences are SGHTA and FQGTGA. The CDR3 loop spans 16 amino acids. V lost 5 bases and J lost 6; bases outside the gene matches: 6. CDR3 DNA: TGTGCCAGCAGCCCCACAGGGACTAGCGGGAGAAACATTCAGTACTTC. Translated: CASSPTGTSGRNIQYF.

The chain joins TRBV11-3 to TRBJ2-7, with a possible D match to TRBD2 (6 bases). This CDR3 comprises 15 residues. CDR1 is SGHNT and CDR2 is YENEEA in the germline V gene. Trimming took off 1 base at V and 6 bases at J, with 16 bases between the two ends. The DNA for the CDR3 is TGTGCCAGCAGCTTAGGTTCCTCCCAGGAGGGCGAGCAGTACTTC. Translated, it gives CASSLGSSQEGEQYF.

This clone was observed at least ten times. CDR3 nucleotides: TGCGCCAGCAGCTTGGATCCTAGCGGGACTCATTACAATGAGCAGTTCTTC. Translating gives CASSLDPSGTHYNEQFF. The genes are TRBV5-1 and TRBJ2-1; 9 nucleotides match TRBD2. The CDR3 sequence is 17 residues long. Germline CDR1 SGHRS, CDR2 YFSETQ. V was clipped by 0 bases and J by 4 bases; unmatched bases: 8. The full variable domain, rest sourced from reference TRBV5-1 and TRBJ2-1, is KAGVTQTPRYLIKTRGQQVTLSCSPISGHRSVSWYQQTPGQGLQFLFEYFSETQRNKGNFPGRFSGRQFSNSRSEMNVSTLELGDSALYLCASSLDPSGTHYNEQFFGPGTRLTVL.

The rearrangement joins TRBV27 to TRBJ2-3; D possibly corresponds to TRBD1 (5 bases). Germline V gene lookup returns CDR1 MNHEY and CDR2 SMNVEV (reference sequence). V dropped 6 bases and J dropped 3 bases, with 13 bases sitting between them. This CDR3 spans 14 amino acids. In DNA form, the CDR3 reads TGTGCCAGCAGCTTTCTTCAGGGAACAGATACGCAGTATTTT. Protein: CASSFLQGTDTQYF.

The chain recombines TRBV7-2 with TRBJ2-1, with TRBD2 identical over 7 bases. This CDR3 is 15 amino acids long. In germline, CDR1 is SGHTA, CDR2 FQGNSA. The trim removed 2 bases at V and 4 bases at J, leaving 5 bases unmatched. In nucleotides, the CDR3 is TGTGCCAGCAGCTTAAGCCGCGGGAGATACAATGAGCAGTTCTTC. It specifies CASSLSRGRYNEQFF.

The count of this clone is one. This rearrangement joins TRBV18 to TRBJ1-2; tentatively, D is TRBD1 (5 bases). CDR3 length: 13 amino acids. The ends were cut back, 0 bases at V and 4 bases at J, with 6 bases in the middle. Germline V CDR1 and CDR2: KGHSH, LQKENI. The CDR3 protein is CASSPPQGYGYTF. For the CDR3, the DNA is TGTGCCAGCTCACCACCCCAGGGCTATGGCTACACCTTC.

This chain uses TRBV7-3 with TRBJ2-2; possibly TRBD1 for D (6 bases). The germline CDR1 and CDR2 sequences are SGHTA and FQGTGA. The CDR3 runs to 15 residues. Trimming removed 4 bases from V and 7 bases from J, with 16 bases in between. The CDR3 DNA reads TGTGCCAGCAGCTCAAGGCCCGGGGACAACGGGGAGCTGTTTTTT. Amino acids: CASSSRPGDNGELFF. Full variable domain (rest looked up from reference TRBV7-3 and TRBJ2-2): GAGVSQTPSNKVTEKGKYVELRCDPISGHTALYWYRQSLGQGPEFLIYFQGTGAADDSGLPNDRFFAVRPEGSVSTLKIQRTERGDSAVYLCASSSRPGDNGELFFGEGSRLTVL.

The V call is TRBV29-1, the J call TRBJ2-7; 10 bases fit TRBD2. Germline V lookup: CDR1 SQVTM, CDR2 ANQGSEA. Unmatched junction bases numbered 16, after V lost 2 bases and J lost 3 bases. This CDR3 spans 18 amino acids. DNA for the CDR3: TGCAGCGTTGAAATCTTTGTCCAGCGGGAGGGGAAGGTCTACGAGCAGTACTTC. Amino acid sequence: CSVEIFVQREGKVYEQYF.

The V call is TRBV4-1, the J call TRBJ1-1, with TRBD1 matching over 7 bases. From germline, CDR1 is MGHRA and CDR2 YSYEKL. The V gene end was trimmed by 0 bases and the J gene end by 1 base; junction bases not matched to a gene: 8. The CDR3 runs 17 residues. In DNA, the CDR3 is TGCGCCAGCAGCCAAGAGGTGACAGGGCAAAAGAACACTGAAGCTTTCTTT. It encodes CASSQEVTGQKNTEAFF.

This clone was counted only a few times. This CDR3 is CASSQTSASRSSYNSPLHF. In nucleotides, the CDR3 is TGTGCCAGCAGCCAAACTTCAGCCAGCCGGAGCTCCTATAATTCACCCCTCCACTTT. The chain is built from TRBV4-2 and TRBJ1-6; D gene uncertain. Trimming removed 2 bases from V and 0 bases from J, with 17 bases in between. From germline, CDR1 is LGHNA and CDR2 YNFKEQ. The CDR3 extends over 19 amino acids.

The genes are TRBV11-2 and TRBJ2-1, with TRBD2 matching over 9 bases. J gave up 4 bases and V 2 bases, and 6 bases lay outside the gene matches. CDR1 and CDR2 (germline): SGHAT, FQNNGV. The CDR3 contains 16 residues. The DNA of the CDR3 is TGTGCCAGCAGCTTATATACTAGCGGGCCTTACAATGAGCAGTTCTTC. Protein sequence: CASSLYTSGPYNEQFF.